This TCR beta chain was identified during a study of OX40 agonist ivuxolimab in advanced cancers. Turning to the study itself: It was ivuxolimab, an agonistic anti-OX40 (CD134) antibody, that patients were treated with.

Profiled with immunoSEQ multiplex PCR; TCRdb holds only in-frame clones, not every one. The table lists 80,000 or so clones, just under 95% of them singletons. The ends were cut back, 4 bases at V and 6 bases at J, with 7 bases in the middle. The germline gives CDR1 SGHTA, CDR2 FQGNSA. The CDR3 consists of 12 residues. This material consisted of CD4+ or CD8+ T cells sorted from blood, taken in a trial of the OX40 agonist ivuxolimab. This TCR derives from an adult with an advanced solid tumor such as melanoma, head and neck, liver or kidney cancer. J is TRBJ1-5 and V is TRBV7-2; D ambiguous. CDR3 nucleotide sequence: TGTGCCAGCAGCTCGCTGGGTCAGCCCCAGCATTTT. This encodes CASSSLGQPQHF.